The present T cell receptor (beta chain) was sequenced within a study of cytomegalovirus exposure and HLA in healthy donors. Points from the study as a whole: There were some public TCRs occurring in many donors, but most TCR sequences were rare. Among the CMV-associated chains, a few were confirmed in vitro as specific for CMV antigens.

This clone was recorded only once. The antigen is undetermined. Both 60 Vbeta primers and 13 Jbeta primers went into the PCR. Measured with immunoSEQ multiplex PCR; TCRdb has only the in-frame clones, and not every one. This sample has around 55,000 clones, with 78% found just once. Unrecorded immune exposure was likely among donors, who were nominally healthy when sampled. This CDR3 is built from 16 residues. Per the germline V gene, CDR1 is SGHRS and CDR2 is YFSETQ. With 0 bases clipped from V and 3 bases from J, the junction kept 5 bases outside the gene matches. The sequence was collected from a female donor in good health and CMV-seronegative. The sample was PBMCs. This rearrangement joins TRBV5-1 to TRBJ2-5; 10 nucleotides match TRBD2. DNA of the CDR3: TGCGCCAGCAGCTTGGCTAGCGGGGGTCTTAAAGAGACCCAGTACTTC. Translating it yields CASSLASGGLKETQYF.